This T cell receptor (beta chain) emerged from a study of cytomegalovirus exposure and HLA in healthy donors listed by TCRdb under 2017. Looking at the study overall: According to an earlier analysis of several hundred of the donors, about 179 million T cells yielded 90 million to 130 million unique TCR beta sequences and around 280 Gb of sequence data. An early release covering about 600 HLA-typed donors comprised approximately 290 gigabases of sequencing data and roughly 86 million unique TCR sequences. Of the 398 genotyped donors, 70% to 90% were placed in the genetic ancestry cluster associated with self-reported Caucasian donors. The study was designed to test whether signatures of past pathogen exposure could be identified by cataloging public T cell receptors. The study used immunosequencing to profile the T cell repertoires of some 600 subjects and linked those repertoires to cytomegalovirus serostatus. A separate validation cohort of roughly 130 different subjects was used in addition to the 666-subject first cohort. High-throughput TCR immunosequencing, statistical association of individual TCRs with disease status, and machine learning were combined to predict cytomegalovirus infection status. A later analysis re-examined previously published TCR beta repertoires from over 500 donors and added high-resolution HLA genotyping to investigate patterns of TCR occurrence. Rather than using new phenotypic data, the later analysis identified candidate immune exposures from TCR beta sequences and from how often those sequences occurred across donors. An earlier analysis of 587 of the donors used high-throughput TCR beta sequencing to judge whether each TCR beta V gene segment behaved as functional or pseudogenic. Alongside the repertoire data, information on donor age, sex, ethnicity and CMV serostatus was compiled. In a later genetic analysis, genome-wide SNP genotypes for about three fifths of the 666 donors were used, and that subset was treated as a discovery cohort. Every repertoire in the discovery cohort had been generated on one and the same sequencing platform. Class I and class II HLA loci were covered by the typing at four-digit resolution. The number of typed donors differed by locus: about 620-630 for A, B, C, DRB1 and DQB1; 522 for DQA1; some 610 for DPA1; and approximately 450 for DPB1. A handful of DR-DQ haplotypes were handled as single units for association and clustering because linkage in the cohort was strong. Among 350 to 400 genotyped donors of the cohort, an average of roughly 240,000 unique TCR beta nucleotide sequences were sequenced per donor, roughly a sixth of them non-productive.

The library was obtained by the immunoSEQ multiplex PCR assay. The multiplex PCR relied on a mix of 60 forward primers for TCR Vbeta segments and 13 reverse primers for TCR Jbeta segments. The CDR3 region of rearranged TCR beta genes was amplified from genomic DNA with a multiplex PCR assay. On the Illumina HiSeq System, the amplified TCR beta libraries were sequenced as 87-base-pair reads. The original pipeline was this. Across the roughly 640 repertoires, a later analysis counted about 81 million unique TCR beta chains, around 11 million of which were shared by at least two donors. To remove PCR and sequencing errors, raw reads were error-corrected and collapsed into unique sequences using a nearest-neighbor algorithm that merged closely related sequences. To assign V, D and J gene segments, CDR3 sequences were aligned to IMGT reference sequences. Each retained sequence needed at least a six-nucleotide match to both a V gene segment and a J gene segment. Rearrangements were called productive when the CDR3 lacked stop codons and stayed in frame with V and J; all others were non-productive. CDR3 was defined according to IMGT convention as the region running from the second conserved V-encoded cysteine to the conserved J-encoded phenylalanine. The earlier analysis of 500 to 650 of the donors excluded any sequence lacking an unambiguous match to a single V gene segment. An earlier analysis of approximately 590 of the donors called V segments functional above 56.7% productive rearrangements and segregating when the between-donor standard deviation exceeded 5%. A statistical classification framework was built to diagnose cytomegalovirus status from the catalog of TCR beta chain sequences. In a later analysis, V and J genes were assigned by comparing TCR nucleotide sequences against IMGT/GENE-DB human TR gene sequences. In a later analysis, CDR3 sequences and most-parsimonious VDJ recombination scenarios were assigned using the TCRdist pipeline. In a later analysis, every TCR beta chain was defined by the combination of its CDR3 amino acid sequence and its V-gene family, and reads without a unique V-gene family were dropped. To address suspected cross-contamination and a sequencing artifact, a later analysis removed a few hundred highly shared, low-generation-probability nucleotide sequences. In a later analysis, a clonal expansion index was calculated for each public chain from normalized within-repertoire ranks of inferred template counts. In a later analysis, generation probabilities were computed using a VDJ recombination model fitted to out-of-frame rearrangements, and the results were checked against IGoR. Hypergeometric tests were used in a later analysis to score TCR-TCR, TCR-HLA and TCR-CMV co-occurrence, with a repertoire-size bias correction applied to the TCR pairs. To estimate false discovery rates, a later analysis permuted the HLA or CMV assignments 20 times. A later analysis grouped co-occurring TCRs with DBSCAN, adding TCRdist sequence similarity when clustering within HLA-allele-positive subsets. Repertoires with fewer than 30,000 or more than 120,000 public chains, plus five repertoires with anomalous nucleotide sharing, were excluded from co-occurrence clustering. TCRdb carries this immuneACCESS record with in-frame sequences only. Its versions omit some clonotypes, under half of them owing to an unresolved V gene in the studies checked, with the rest unexplained. The V and J calls and clone size were taken over from that table, and D and trimming were inferred from the DNA. For this sample the table gives 120,000 to 150,000 clones, of which over 80% were detected only once. The biggest ten clones account for around 3.7% of the sample.

For this clone: There is no known antigen for this receptor. No per-base quality is available; no much larger clone lies one base away.

The cohort was made up of under 800 healthy bone marrow donors. At the time of sampling, all cohort members were nominally healthy, though unrecorded immune exposures were likely present. The donor was CMV seronegative and belonged to the group of under 400 seronegative cohort members. Each donor provided a peripheral blood sample, and peripheral blood mononuclear cells were used for TCR beta sequencing. Genomic DNA was extracted from the blood cell samples with the Qiagen DNeasy Blood Extraction Kit. Including the terminal cysteine and phenylalanine, the CDR3 comprises 16 residues. Only the CDR3 part of the read is kept: 48 bases, read in frame from the first base. Unmatched junction bases come to 4, with V trimmed by 0 bases and J by 6 bases. The germline V gene encodes CDR1 MNHEY and CDR2 SVGAGI. Findings and caveats that apply to the study as a whole: Strong co-occurrence of HLA alleles, especially DR and DQ, made assigning TCR associations to individual alleles difficult. The presence/absence analyses assumed that sequencing depth was roughly uniform across donors, and that assumption may not be true. A further reported finding was that TCR beta sequences accurately predicted the HLA-A and HLA-B alleles for most subjects in the first cohort. The cohort was sequenced for TCR beta chains only, and without alpha or paired-chain data the features that could be detected were limited. Across donors, most TCR sequences were observed very rarely, whereas some public TCRs were present in many individuals. Compared with the 666-donor mean, donors in an Asian-associated ancestry cluster had fewer N-insertions in productive TCRs, according to a later genetic analysis. In a later analysis, most CMV-associated TCR beta chains were found to appear HLA-restricted, with HLA associations seemingly driven largely by CMV exposure. HLA typing was unavailable for some donors at each locus, so association tests used only the typed subset. In the study, around 150 TCR beta chains were listed as associated with cytomegalovirus. The classifier was reported to diagnose cytomegalovirus status with high specificity and sensitivity in both the original cohort and the validation cohort. Immune exposure information for the cohort was limited to CMV serostatus. It was suggested by the authors that the approach could potentially be generalized to other disease states and immunological phenotypes. The 87-base-pair reads could not distinguish some IMGT-functional V segments, including TRBV6-2 and TRBV6-3, so those segments were excluded. In a later analysis, HLA-associated TCR beta chains were found to be more clonally expanded and to have lower generation probabilities than equally common non-associated chains. Linkage disequilibrium might explain the correlated functional status among segregating V segments, but an unknown experimental factor could not be excluded. A later analysis associated 17,000 or so TCR beta sequences with specific HLA alleles at a false discovery rate of 0.05. An earlier analysis of approximately 500 of the donors showed that most TCR beta V segments appeared in productive rearrangements either about 87% or about 30% of the time, which broadly matched IMGT annotations. Three of the identified cytomegalovirus-associated TCR beta chains were confirmed in vitro to be specific for cytomegalovirus antigens. A group of highly shared sequence variants was considered likely to be a technical artifact of the sequencing pipeline. In a later analysis, the rate of TCR association differed among HLA loci, with DRB1 alleles having the most associated TCRs and HLA-C alleles having the fewest. In a later genetic analysis, a missense DCLRE1C variant was associated with V-gene and J-gene trimming of TCR beta chains, and the association was replicated in an independent cohort. Because counts were too low, 15 to 20 rarely observed V segments, including chromosome 9 orphons, were excluded from the earlier analysis of around 590 of the donors. In a later analysis, several top co-occurrence clusters were reported to appear linked to parvovirus B19, influenza, CMV and Epstein-Barr virus.

The TCR was taken from a male donor in good health and CMV-seronegative. Recombination connected TRBV6-5 to TRBJ2-1; 11 junctional bases match TRBD2. Sequenced: PBMCs. The CDR3: CASSYSLAGGFNEQFF. The nucleotide sequence is TGTGCCAGCAGTTACTCCCTAGCGGGAGGATTCAATGAGCAGTTCTTC.